This T cell receptor beta chain was identified during a study of blood T cell repertoires in COVID-19. Study-wide context: Sample material is recorded as cDNA or gDNA derived from T cells, B-cell-depleted T cells, or PBMCs.

The CDR3 runs to 15 residues. In germline, CDR1 is LNHDA, CDR2 SQIVND (reference sequence). V was pared by 3 bases and J by 9 bases, with 18 bases between. Participants' reported clinical history set cohort assignment. Two negative PCRs, clearance, or symptom resolution had been documented for recovered Cohort 3 donors. This clone was seen once. Produced via immunoSEQ multiplex PCR; TCRdb's table is partial and in-frame only. Here the sample spans under 350,000 clones, about 90% being singletons. V is TRBV19 and J is TRBJ2-1; no firm D call. This receptor was obtained from a woman aged 60-70 years who had recovered from COVID-19. The sequencing input was PBMCs or T cells enriched from blood (not recorded which). The CDR3 region is CASSMISDRLSEQFF. For the CDR3, the DNA is TGTGCCAGTAGTATGATAAGCGACCGCCTTAGTGAGCAGTTCTTC.